This T cell receptor (beta chain) is from a study of blood T cell repertoires in COVID-19. Some clones are missing from TCRdb's copy, which holds only in-frame ones; the method was immunoSEQ multiplex PCR. The sample has about 76,000 clones, under 95% seen once. Germline CDR1 reads SGHTA; CDR2 reads FQGNSA. Trimming removed 4 bases from V and 6 bases from J, with 12 bases in between. The CDR3 contains 13 residues. This receptor was obtained from a man aged 50 or older with acute or convalescent COVID-19. The V and J genes are TRBV7-2 and TRBJ1-1; TRBD1 might be the D (5 bases). The sequencing input was peripheral blood. CDR3 loop: CASSSPGTAEAFF. For the CDR3, the DNA is TGTGCCAGCAGCTCTCCAGGGACTGCTGAAGCTTTCTTT.